A single sample gave rise to the 25 T cell receptor beta chains below, sequenced in a study of shared clonotypes between healthy human individuals. Using immunoSEQ multiplex PCR, the repertoire was profiled, and TCRdb retains in-frame clones only, with some absent. In the table there are about 2 million clones, just under 95% of which are singletons. Terminally differentiated effector memory CD45RA+ cells were excluded from the naive CD8 cells, which were CD45RO-negative and positively selected for CCR7. Sequences were obtained from naive CD8+ T cells sorted from blood. The receptors shown here come from a man aged 18 to 35 in good health.

The V and J genes are TRBV30 and TRBJ2-7; D might be TRBD2 (6 bases). This CDR3 contains 13 residues. Trimming stripped 4 bases from V and 3 bases from J, with 13 bases between. Germline V lookup: CDR1 GTSNPN, CDR2 SVGIG (reference sequence). DNA for the CDR3: TGTGCCTGGACCCCCGGGGGATTCTACGAGCAGTACTTC. Residues: CAWTPGGFYEQYF.

V and J are TRBV18 and TRBJ1-1; TRBD1 matches 7 bases. Trimming took 8 bases from V and 6 from J; bases not matched to a gene: 15. CDR1 is KGHSH and CDR2 is LQKENI in the germline V gene. The length of the CDR3 is 15 residues. The chain's CDR3 is CASSFQGGWEAEAFF. CDR3 nucleotide sequence: TGTGCCAGCAGTTTCCAGGGGGGATGGGAAGCTGAAGCTTTCTTT.

In DNA form, the CDR3 reads TGCGCCAGCAGCCCGGGACAGGGGTCCGAGACCCAGTACTTC. It translates to CASSPGQGSETQYF. The gene calls are TRBV5-1 and TRBJ2-5; 10 nucleotides line up with TRBD1. Germline-derived CDR1 and CDR2 are SGHRS and YFSETQ. J was trimmed by 5 bases and V by 4 bases; bases with no gene match: 5. The CDR3 sequence is 14 residues long.

The chain employs TRBV5-1 and TRBJ2-1, with 12 bases fitting TRBD2. Germline loops: CDR1 SGHRS, CDR2 YFSETQ. J was trimmed by 9 bases and V by 3 bases; bases with no gene match: 13. This CDR3 has 17 residues. This CDR3 is CASSSRTSGIHYGEQFF. CDR3 coding DNA: TGCGCCAGCAGCTCCCGGACTAGCGGGATCCACTATGGTGAGCAGTTCTTC. The variable domain in full, completed from reference TRBV5-1 and TRBJ2-1, reads KAGVTQTPRYLIKTRGQQVTLSCSPISGHRSVSWYQQTPGQGLQFLFEYFSETQRNKGNFPGRFSGRQFSNSRSEMNVSTLELGDSALYLCASSSRTSGIHYGEQFFGPGTRLTVL.

V gene TRBV21-1 combines with J gene TRBJ2-3. TRBV21-1 is shown as a pseudogene. The CDR3 has 14 residues. The CDR3: CASSDRRRGDTQYF. CDR3 nucleotides: TGTGCCAGCAGCGATAGGCGGAGGGGGGATACGCAGTATTTT.

The chain joins TRBV2 to TRBJ2-1, with a possible D match to TRBD2 (6 bases). V lost 7 bases and J 0 bases, leaving 16 bases between the germline ends. Germline V gives CDR1 SNHLY, CDR2 FYNNEI. The CDR3 spans 16 residues. DNA for the CDR3: TGTGCCAGCATACAAGGACTAACCAACTCCTACAATGAGCAGTTCTTC. It yields the protein CASIQGLTNSYNEQFF.

The rearrangement joins TRBV2 to TRBJ2-5; D unresolved. This CDR3 contains 13 residues. Germline V lookup: CDR1 SNHLY, CDR2 FYNNEI. V was pared by 2 bases and J by 2 bases, with 6 bases between. The CDR3 loop reads CASSERSQETQYF. The CDR3 DNA is TGTGCCAGCAGTGAACGTTCACAAGAGACCCAGTACTTC.

The gene calls are TRBV6-1 and TRBJ2-7, with no clear D. CDR1 MNHNS and CDR2 SASEGT come from the germline V gene. The CDR3 sequence is 14 residues long. The V end lost 4 bases, the J end lost 3 bases, and 13 bases lay between the germline ends. The CDR3 region has the DNA TGTGCCAGCAGTGCCGGCCCAAGTCTCTACGAGCAGTACTTC. This codes for CASSAGPSLYEQYF.

The chain couples TRBV11-1 to TRBJ2-3; the D is unclear. The CDR3 sequence is 13 residues long. V lost 1 base to trimming and J lost 2 bases, with 4 bases between them. Germline CDR1 and CDR2: SGHAT and FQDESV (reference sequence). CDR3 in amino acids: CASSLVPTDTQYF. For the CDR3, the DNA is TGTGCCAGCAGCTTAGTCCCCACAGATACGCAGTATTTT.

The V and J genes are TRBV7-2 and TRBJ1-5; D unresolved. V was pared by 1 base and J by 0 bases, with 10 bases between. This CDR3 contains 16 residues. The germline V gene encodes CDR1 SGHTA and CDR2 FQGNSA. CDR3 nucleotides: TGTGCCAGCAGCTTAGAAGGGCGGTATAGCAATCAGCCCCAGCATTTT. Translation: CASSLEGRYSNQPQHF.

V is TRBV2 and J is TRBJ2-5, with 10 bases matching TRBD2. Germline V gene lookup returns CDR1 SNHLY and CDR2 FYNNEI. V lost 4 bases and J lost 4; bases outside the gene matches: 6. The CDR3 runs to 15 residues. CDR3 region: CASSGASGSIETQYF. The DNA for the CDR3 is TGTGCCAGCAGTGGGGCTAGCGGGAGTATAGAGACCCAGTACTTC.

The rearrangement uses TRBV2 and TRBJ2-2; no clear D gene. Germline loops: CDR1 SNHLY, CDR2 FYNNEI. The CDR3 contains 16 residues. The V gene lost 0 bases and the J gene lost 5 bases, with 13 bases spanning the gap. For the CDR3, the DNA is TGTGCCAGCAGTGAAGCGCTTGGTTTGGGTACCGGGGAGCTGTTTTTT. Translated, it gives CASSEALGLGTGELFF.

The CDR3 reads CASSRRYLQGNSNQPQHF. In DNA, the CDR3 is TGTGCCAGCAGCAGACGCTATTTACAGGGAAATAGCAATCAGCCCCAGCATTTT. V is TRBV21-1 and J is TRBJ1-5; the table's D call of TRBD1 was not tested on the DNA. TRBV21-1 is recorded as a pseudogene. The CDR3 spans 18 residues.

The CDR3 DNA is TGCGCCAGCAGCTGGGGACAGGGGGGCGCTGAAGCTTTCTTT. Protein product: CASSWGQGGAEAFF. V is TRBV5-1 and J is TRBJ1-1; 11 bases line up with TRBD1. The V gene's germline CDR1 is SGHRS and CDR2 YFSETQ. The CDR3 has 14 amino acids. After removal of 3 bases from V and 6 bases from J, the junction contained 4 bases not matched to a gene.

The chain combines TRBV27 with TRBJ1-4, with 7 positions matching TRBD1. The trim removed 5 bases at V and 8 bases at J, leaving 11 bases unmatched. Germline CDR1 reads MNHEY; CDR2 reads SMNVEV (reference sequence). The CDR3 is 15 residues long. CDR3 region: CASSEEGGVWEKLFF. CDR3 bases: TGTGCCAGCAGTGAAGAAGGGGGCGTTTGGGAAAAACTGTTTTTT.

This chain connects TRBV5-4 to TRBJ2-5; D might be TRBD1 (8 bases). CDR1 and CDR2 from the germline V gene are SGHNT and YYREEE (reference sequence). V was shortened by 1 base and J by 1 base, with 11 bases between the two germline ends. This CDR3 spans 15 amino acids. The CDR3 sequence: CASSLSGTGQETQYF. The CDR3 region has the DNA TGTGCCAGCAGCTTGAGCGGGACAGGCCAAGAGACCCAGTACTTC.

The genes are TRBV7-9 and TRBJ2-7, with 8 bases matching TRBD1. The CDR3 contains 16 residues. Trimming cost V 2 bases and J 1 base; bases outside gene matches: 7. Looked up from germline, CDR1 is SEHNR and CDR2 is FQNEAQ (reference sequence). CDR3 nucleotide sequence: TGTGCCAGCAGCTTAACAGGACAGGGCATATCCTACGAGCAGTACTTC. This codes for CASSLTGQGISYEQYF.

The J gene is TRBJ2-3, the V gene TRBV10-2; D gene ambiguous. V was shortened by 6 bases and J by 3 bases, with 10 bases between the two germline ends. Germline CDR1 reads WSHSY; CDR2 reads SAAADI. The CDR3 has 13 residues. In nucleotides, the CDR3 is TGCGCCAGCAGGGCCCCGAGGACAGATACGCAGTATTTT. It is translated as CASRAPRTDTQYF.

The J gene is TRBJ2-7, the V gene TRBV27; 7 positions agree with TRBD2. The germline V gene has CDR1 MNHEY and CDR2 SMNVEV (reference sequence). After removal of 6 bases from V and 2 bases from J, the junction contained 7 bases not matched to a gene. The CDR3 spans 14 residues. The CDR3 region is CASSTASGTYEQYF. CDR3 DNA: TGTGCCAGCAGCACGGCTAGCGGTACCTACGAGCAGTACTTC.

V usage is TRBV5-4 and J usage is TRBJ1-2; no reliable D call. V shed 0 bases and J shed 3 bases, with 9 bases lying between them. Germline V gene sequence: CDR1 SGHNT, CDR2 YYREEE (reference sequence). This CDR3 region has 14 residues. The CDR3 spells CASSLDEGYYGYTF. The CDR3 DNA is TGTGCCAGCAGCTTGGACGAGGGTTACTATGGCTACACCTTC.

CDR3 nucleotide sequence: TGTGCCAGCAGCCCAGAGGTTGAAGCTTTCTTT. Its translation: CASSPEVEAFF. The genes are TRBV7-9 and TRBJ1-1; D uncertain. This CDR3 spans 11 amino acids. Germline V gives CDR1 SEHNR, CDR2 FQNEAQ (reference sequence). Between the trimmed V and J ends, which lost 5 bases and 7 bases, there was a span of 8 bases.

The genes are TRBV29-1 and TRBJ2-5; no definite D call. V lost 2 bases to trimming and J lost 5 bases, with 6 bases between them. CDR3 length equals 11 residues. The germline CDR1 and CDR2 sequences are SQVTM and ANQGSEA. The DNA for the CDR3 is TGCAGCGTTGAAAGGGTGGAGACCCAGTACTTC. Its translation is CSVERVETQYF. The full variable domain, rest sourced from reference TRBV29-1 and TRBJ2-5, is SAVISQKPSRDICQRGTSLTIQCQVDSQVTMMFWYRQQPGQSLTLIATANQGSEATYESGFVIDKFPISRPNLTFSTLTVSNMSPEDSSIYLCSVERVETQYFGPGTRLLVL.

This rearrangement joins TRBV19 to TRBJ2-1, with D tentatively TRBD1 (6 bases). The germline V gene has CDR1 LNHDA and CDR2 SQIVND (reference sequence). The CDR3 runs to 14 residues. Trimming stripped 3 bases from V and 2 bases from J, with 8 bases between. CDR3 in DNA: TGTGCCAGTAGTATTGAGGGGGCCTACAATGAGCAGTTCTTC. This translates into CASSIEGAYNEQFF. The full variable domain, its missing parts supplied by reference TRBV19 and TRBJ2-1, is DGGITQSPKYLFRKEGQNVTLSCEQNLNHDAMYWYRQDPGQGLRLIYYSQIVNDFQKGDIAEGYSVSREKKESFPLTVTSAQKNPTAFYLCASSIEGAYNEQFFGPGTRLTVL.

This clone has at least ten counts. The rearrangement uses TRBV6-1 and TRBJ1-2, with D tentatively TRBD1 (6 bases). This CDR3 contains 17 residues. The germline gives CDR1 MNHNS, CDR2 SASEGT. V lost 2 bases to trimming and J lost 5 bases, with 21 bases between them. DNA of the CDR3: TGTGCCAGCAGTGAAATCGAACAGGGAGGGGTCGGGTATGGCTACACCTTC. This encodes CASSEIEQGGVGYGYTF.

This clone was observed a handful of times. This chain connects TRBV4-1 to TRBJ2-7; D assignment may be TRBD1 or TRBD2 (5 bases each). Germline lookup yields CDR1 MGHRA and CDR2 YSYEKL. Between the trimmed V and J ends, which lost 3 bases and 2 bases, there was a span of 11 bases. CDR3 length equals 14 residues. CDR3 in amino acids: CASSHGTGTYEQYF. CDR3 nucleotide sequence: TGCGCCAGCAGCCACGGGACGGGTACCTACGAGCAGTACTTC.